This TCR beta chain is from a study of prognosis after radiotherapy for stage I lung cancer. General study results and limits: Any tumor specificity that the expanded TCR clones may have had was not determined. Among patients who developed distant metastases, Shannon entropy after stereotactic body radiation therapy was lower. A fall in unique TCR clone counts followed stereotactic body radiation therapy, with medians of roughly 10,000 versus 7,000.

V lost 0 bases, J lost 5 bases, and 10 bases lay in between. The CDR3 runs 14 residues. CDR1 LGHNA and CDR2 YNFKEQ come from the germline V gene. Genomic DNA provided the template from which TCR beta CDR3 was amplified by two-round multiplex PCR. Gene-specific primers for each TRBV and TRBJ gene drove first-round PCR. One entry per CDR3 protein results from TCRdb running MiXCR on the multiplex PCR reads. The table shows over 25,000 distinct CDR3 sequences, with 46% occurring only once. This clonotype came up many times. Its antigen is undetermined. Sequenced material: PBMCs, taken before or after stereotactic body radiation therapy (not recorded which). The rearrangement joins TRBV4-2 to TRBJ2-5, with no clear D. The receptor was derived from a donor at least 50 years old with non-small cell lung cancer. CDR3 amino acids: CASSQDGGAETQYF. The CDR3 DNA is TGTGCCAGCAGCCAAGATGGTGGAGCTGAGACCCAGTACTTC.